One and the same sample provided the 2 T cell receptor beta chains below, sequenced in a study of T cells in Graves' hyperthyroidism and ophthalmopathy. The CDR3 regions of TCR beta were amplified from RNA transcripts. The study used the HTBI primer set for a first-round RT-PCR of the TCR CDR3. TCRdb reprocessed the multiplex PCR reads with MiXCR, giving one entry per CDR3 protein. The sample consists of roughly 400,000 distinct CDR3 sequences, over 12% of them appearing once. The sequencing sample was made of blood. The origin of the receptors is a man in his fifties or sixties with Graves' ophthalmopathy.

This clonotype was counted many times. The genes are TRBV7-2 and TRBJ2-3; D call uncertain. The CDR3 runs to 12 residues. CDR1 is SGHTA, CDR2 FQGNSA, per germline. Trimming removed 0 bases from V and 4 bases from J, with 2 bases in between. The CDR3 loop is CASSLASDTQYF. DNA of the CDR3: TGTGCCAGCAGCTTAGCGTCAGATACGCAGTATTTT.

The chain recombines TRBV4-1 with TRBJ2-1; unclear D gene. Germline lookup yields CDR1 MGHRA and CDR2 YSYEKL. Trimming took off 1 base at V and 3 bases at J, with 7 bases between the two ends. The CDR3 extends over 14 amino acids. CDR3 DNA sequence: TGCGCCAGCAGCCAAGCTATTGACTACAATGAGCAGTTCTTC. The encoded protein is CASSQAIDYNEQFF.